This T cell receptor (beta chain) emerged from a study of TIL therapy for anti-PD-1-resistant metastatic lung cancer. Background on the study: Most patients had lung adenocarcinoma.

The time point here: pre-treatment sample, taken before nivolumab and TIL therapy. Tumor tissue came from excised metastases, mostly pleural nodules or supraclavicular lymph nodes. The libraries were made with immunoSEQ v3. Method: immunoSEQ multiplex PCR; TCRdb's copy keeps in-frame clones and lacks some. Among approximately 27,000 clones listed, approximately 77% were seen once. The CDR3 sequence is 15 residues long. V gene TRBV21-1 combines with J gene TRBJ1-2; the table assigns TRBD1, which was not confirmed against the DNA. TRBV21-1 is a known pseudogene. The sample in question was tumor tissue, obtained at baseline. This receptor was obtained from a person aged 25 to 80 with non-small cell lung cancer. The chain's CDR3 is CASSKGRTGYGGYTF. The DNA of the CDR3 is TGTGCCAGCAGCAAAGGCCGTACAGGGTACGGTGGCTACACCTTC.